This TCR beta chain derives from a study of human T cells and chemical hapten exposure. For the study at large: It was small differences in pooled library volume that mainly caused per-sample TCR yields to vary.

This clonotype was counted ten times or more. Its target is not known. The study, taken as a whole, reports: The number of TCRs above 1 in 1000 frequency did not change after DPC sensitization.

Regarding time point: healthy volunteer bleed at 2 weeks. The authors' total RNA extraction used unfractionated whole blood. This CDR3 has 21 amino acids. The V and J ends lost 1 base and 0 bases respectively, with 26 bases between them. Germline lookup yields CDR1 SGHDT and CDR2 YYEEEE. The library tagged each cDNA molecule with unique molecular identifiers. TCRdb independently ran MiXCR on the RACE reads; one entry per CDR3 protein. The sample has about 45,000 distinct CDR3 sequences, about 3.9% seen once. Sequenced material: whole blood. The J gene is TRBJ1-3, the V gene TRBV5-6; tentatively, D is TRBD1 (6 bases). The TCR sequence derives from a female donor in good health. Some clones in this sample may be carry-over from other donors' samples. This CDR3 reads CASSLLSRGSLVALSGNTIYF. Here the CDR3 DNA reads TGTGCCAGCAGCTTGCTGTCCAGGGGCTCCCTCGTGGCCCTCTCTGGAAACACCATATATTTT.